These T cell receptor beta chains were read from a single sample in a study of neoadjuvant anti-PD-1 for oral cavity cancer. Assay used: immunoSEQ multiplex PCR; TCRdb lists only in-frame clones, some missing. The data hold 55,000 to 75,000 clones, with approximately 87% observed a single time. The material sequenced was PBMCs, taken after nivolumab (anti-PD-1) treatment. The receptors were sampled from a person aged 35 to 85 with oral cavity squamous cell carcinoma. Both conserved end residues are trimmed from each CDR3. Fields, in order: J gene, V gene, CDR3 protein.

TRBJ1-1	TRBV6-6	ASRPTGGVMNTEAF
TRBJ1-1	TRBV5-4	ASSLQWGRNTEAF
TRBJ2-6	TRBV7-9	ASSLAPGFGANVLT
TRBJ2-3	TRBV4-1	ASSQDGRAGDTQY
TRBJ1-2	TRBV2	ASSEVVSYNYGYT
TRBJ2-3	TRBV11-3	ASSLGGGARTDTQY
TRBJ2-5	TRBV9	ASSEMGETQY
TRBJ1-2	TRBV4-1	ASSRGQLSYGYT
TRBJ1-3	TRBV7-9	ASSLAKGPIRNTIY
TRBJ2-3	TRBV5-1	ASSFFTDTQY
TRBJ1-2	TRBV10-3	ATRTSFNYGYT
TRBJ2-5	TRBV4-1	ASSQEYRTRMETQY
TRBJ2-2	TRBV10-3	AISGTRLRRGELF
TRBJ1-6	TRBV27	ASSFGTASYNSPLH
TRBJ2-1	TRBV7-7	ASSLYPGTSGRAVNEQF
TRBJ1-2	TRBV28	ASSPPGSYGYT
TRBJ2-5	TRBV29-1	SDRDFQETQY
TRBJ1-5	TRBV11-2	ASSSGTPNQPQH
TRBJ1-5	TRBV29-1	SVDFGGIGAQH
TRBJ2-3	TRBV6-1	ASSEAPLGNSFADTQY
TRBJ2-1	TRBV7-8	ASSLGALAGIYNEQF
TRBJ1-1	TRBV5-1	ASSLGQLPEAF
TRBJ2-1	TRBV12-5	ASGSVGTKQF
TRBJ2-7	TRBV5-6	ASSALAGGLYEQY
TRBJ2-3	TRBV7-9	ASSWLAGAGDTQY
TRBJ2-3	TRBV7-3	ASSSTGIADTQY
TRBJ2-1	TRBV5-1	ASSFPTSGRDTSYNEQF
TRBJ1-2	TRBV10-1	ASSESLRAGYT
TRBJ2-7	TRBV6-1	ASSERAPSYEQY
TRBJ1-3	TRBV15	ATSSRRGNTIY
TRBJ2-7	TRBV27	ASSGTPSSYEQY
TRBJ2-7	TRBV11-2	ASSFTGTPDEQY
TRBJ2-1	TRBV14	ASSQDRGSAYNEQF
TRBJ2-2	TRBV28	ASSPPTNTGELF
TRBJ1-2	TRBV2	ASSEGGTLINYGYT
TRBJ1-1	TRBV19	ASSIGENTEAF
TRBJ2-7	TRBV5-1	ASSASYEQY
TRBJ2-2	TRBV6-1	ASSDASGNTGELF
TRBJ2-1	TRBV5-1	ASSFGSGVDEQF
TRBJ2-2	TRBV13	ASSSWDRKTGELF
TRBJ2-5	TRBV11-1	ASSLEFRTKGTQY
TRBJ2-7	TRBV5-6	ASSDGQAYEQY
TRBJ2-5	TRBV7-6	ASSFTGGETQY
TRBJ1-1	TRBV6-1	ASSMGANTEAF
TRBJ2-4	TRBV15	ATSRRQGRGVGAKNIQY
TRBJ1-1	TRBV6-1	ASSVGEVSLGTEAF
TRBJ2-7	TRBV29-1	SVLGRSYEQY
TRBJ2-4	TRBV9	ASSGPFAGLGAGGPKNIQY
TRBJ2-7	TRBV6-5	ASSYDRGYEQY